What follows are 29 T cell receptor beta chains derived from one specimen sequenced in a study of naive and memory T cell subsets. Study-level points and caveats: A few larger clonotypes appeared in naive repertoires, especially CD8, possibly memory cells re-expressing CD45RA.

Both TRBC1 and TRBC2 were covered by a beta constant-region primer of two equimolar oligonucleotides. Nested alpha and beta constant-region primers with the SP2 primer drove four PCR rounds on ligated cDNA. TCRdb called the UMI-ligation and nested PCR reads again in MiXCR, with one record for every CDR3 protein. The sample lists around 93,000 distinct CDR3 sequences; 10% to 12% were seen once. These TCRs' antigens remain unknown. Sequencing input: naive CD4+ T cells from blood. These receptors came from a human donor in good health.

Ten or more counts support this clonotype. The chain has TRBV12-3 or TRBV12-4 and TRBJ2-5; maybe TRBD1 (5 bases). Trimming shortened V by 6 bases and J by 5 bases, and 13 bases separated the two germline ends. The CDR3 is made up of 13 amino acids. CDR3 in DNA: TGTGCCAGCAGAGACACAGGAGTGGAGACCCAGTACTTC. It encodes CASRDTGVETQYF.

This clonotype was counted between two and nine times. CDR3 coding DNA: TGTGCCAGCTCAGGTGAGGGGGCAGGGAATCAGCCCCAGCATTTT. This translates into CASSGEGAGNQPQHF. The rearrangement links TRBV2 to TRBJ1-5; 7 bases fit TRBD1. The J segment lost 4 bases and the V segment lost 8 bases, leaving 11 bases of the junction unmatched. There are 15 residues in the CDR3. Germline-derived CDR1 and CDR2 are SNHLY and FYNNEI.

This clonotype was detected many times. V usage is TRBV10-3 and J usage is TRBJ1-6, with D tentatively TRBD1 (6 bases). V lost 10 bases and J lost 6, with 13 bases in between. The CDR3 covers 13 residues. Germline CDR1 reads ENHRY; CDR2 reads SYGVKD. This CDR3 reads CASGTLTNSPLHF. The CDR3 bases are TGTGCCAGCGGGACACTAACTAATTCACCCCTCCACTTT.

This clonotype was seen only a few times. The chain is built from TRBV14 and TRBJ1-2, with no clear D. Germline-derived CDR1 and CDR2 are SGHDN and FVKESK. CDR3 length equals 14 residues. V lost 1 base to trimming and J lost 2 bases, with 8 bases between them. Here the CDR3 DNA reads TGTGCCAGCAGCCAAGTGCGACGGAACTATGGCTACACCTTC. Residues: CASSQVRRNYGYTF.

DNA of the CDR3: TGCGCCAGCAGCAACAGGGTCTACGAGCAGTACTTC. It specifies CASSNRVYEQYF. The chain has TRBV5-1 and TRBJ2-7; D might be TRBD1 (6 bases). The CDR3 runs to 12 residues. CDR1 and CDR2 (germline): SGHRS, YFSETQ. The V end lost 4 bases, the J end lost 3 bases, and 8 bases lay between the germline ends.

The gene calls are TRBV14 and TRBJ2-7; no clear D. The germline V and J ends were trimmed by 2 bases and 7 bases, with 15 bases remaining between them. The CDR3 length is 14 residues. Germline values: CDR1 SGHDN, CDR2 FVKESK. The CDR3 coding sequence is TGTGCCAGCAGCCAAACGTCCATAAATAGGGAGCAGTACTTC. This codes for CASSQTSINREQYF.

This clonotype appeared many times. The J gene is TRBJ2-3, the V gene TRBV12-3 or TRBV12-4; D may correspond to TRBD1 or TRBD2 (5 bases each). The V and J ends lost 5 bases and 0 bases respectively, with 12 bases between them. This CDR3 spans 15 amino acids. The CDR3 spells CASSPPGRSTDTQYF. The CDR3 DNA sequence: TGTGCCAGCAGTCCCCCGGGACGGAGCACAGATACGCAGTATTTT.

The chain recombines TRBV6-2 or TRBV6-3 with TRBJ2-2; 9 bases fit TRBD1. The V gene end was trimmed by 5 bases and the J gene end by 4 bases; junction bases not matched to a gene: 2. Germline values: CDR1 MNHEY, CDR2 SVGEGT. The CDR3 length is 14 residues. Here the CDR3 reads CASSRQGVTGELFF. CDR3 DNA sequence: TGTGCCAGCAGTCGACAGGGGGTCACCGGGGAGCTGTTTTTT.

This chain joins TRBV7-8 and TRBJ2-7; TRBD1 matches at 7 bases. CDR1 is SGHVS, CDR2 FQNEAQ, per germline. The junction had 9 bases not matched to a gene; V was cut back by 7 bases and J by 6 bases. The CDR3 is 13 residues long. The DNA for the CDR3 is TGTGCCAGCATCCGGGACAGCAGATCCGAGCAGTACTTC. Encoded protein: CASIRDSRSEQYF.

This clonotype has a handful of counts. The chain's CDR3 is CASSFNSQGNYGYTF. In DNA, the CDR3 is TGTGCCAGCAGCTTTAATAGCCAGGGAAACTATGGCTACACCTTC. The chain has TRBV11-2 and TRBJ1-2; D possibly corresponds to TRBD1 (5 bases). The CDR3 consists of 15 residues. The germline V gene has CDR1 SGHAT and CDR2 FQNNGV. The V end lost 3 bases, the J end lost 2 bases, and 13 bases lay between the germline ends.

This clonotype was picked up many times. The V and J genes are TRBV5-1 and TRBJ2-1; the match to TRBD2 covers 7 bases. Germline trimming cut 0 bases from V and 5 bases from J; bases unmatched to any gene: 5. The CDR3 runs 15 residues. Germline V gene lookup returns CDR1 SGHRS and CDR2 YFSETQ. The CDR3 DNA sequence: TGCGCCAGCAGCTTGGTTGTGGGGGGGGACAATGAGCAGTTCTTC. This codes for CASSLVVGGDNEQFF.

Remarks on this clonotype: A clone one base away is much larger, so this may be a read error. The chain recombines TRBV4-3 with TRBJ2-7; no definite D call. The CDR3 length is 15 residues. V lost 4 bases, J lost 2 bases, and 15 bases lay in between. Germline loops: CDR1 LGHNA, CDR2 YSLEER. The CDR3 protein is CASSPVTQGPYEQYF. CDR3 sequence (DNA): TGCGCCAGCAGCCCCGTAACCCAAGGCCCCTACGAGCAGTACTTC.

This sequence joins TRBV6-5 and TRBJ1-4, with TRBD1 as a possible D gene (5 bases). V dropped 6 bases and J dropped 8 bases, with 16 bases sitting between them. The germline gives CDR1 MNHEY, CDR2 SVGAGI. The CDR3 spans 14 residues. CDR3 in DNA: TGTGCCAGCAGCGCCGGGACGGGAAGGGAAAAACTGTTTTTT. This codes for CASSAGTGREKLFF.

This clonotype showed up many times. This chain joins TRBV7-8 and TRBJ2-1; unclear D gene. The CDR3 sequence is 12 residues long. Trimming cost V 6 bases and J 2 bases, with 5 bases left between them. Germline CDR1 SGHVS, CDR2 FQNEAQ. Here the CDR3 reads CASSRAYNEQFF. The CDR3 bases are TGTGCCAGCAGTCGAGCCTACAATGAGCAGTTCTTC.

In this sample, this clonotype turned up many times. The V call is TRBV12-3 or TRBV12-4, the J call TRBJ2-1; tentatively, D is TRBD2 (6 bases). The CDR3 runs 13 residues. V lost 6 bases, J lost 10 bases, and 16 bases lay in between. The CDR3 region has the DNA TGTGCCAGCAGCCCGCGGGGCCTTCAGGAGCAGTTCTTC. Translated: CASSPRGLQEQFF.

This clonotype was counted at least ten times. The rearrangement uses TRBV3-1 and TRBJ2-7; 11 bases map to TRBD2. Germline CDR1 LGHDT, CDR2 YNNKEL (reference sequence). V dropped 8 bases and J dropped 2; count of bases not matched to a gene: 5. The CDR3 totals 14 residues. This CDR3 reads CASRKTSGAYEQYF. CDR3 nucleotides: TGTGCCAGCCGCAAGACTAGCGGGGCCTACGAGCAGTACTTC.

The table lists this clonotype with a few counts. The chain recombines TRBV20-1 with TRBJ2-5, with 12 bases aligning to TRBD2. The CDR3 spans 17 residues. After removal of 2 bases from V and 3 bases from J, the junction contained 10 bases not matched to a gene. Germline V gene data show CDR1 as DFQATT and CDR2 as SNEGSKA (reference sequence). CDR3 bases: TGCAGTGCTAGAAAACTAGCGGGAGGCCCTGGGGAAGAGACCCAGTACTTC. Residues: CSARKLAGGPGEETQYF.

This clonotype was observed at least ten times. The V and J genes are TRBV29-1 and TRBJ2-5; TRBD2 matches 8 bases. V dropped 8 bases and J dropped 5; count of bases not matched to a gene: 10. The CDR3 totals 13 residues. Germline CDR1 reads SQVTM; CDR2 reads ANQGSEA. This CDR3 is CSTKRGGFETQYF. Here the CDR3 DNA reads TGCAGCACCAAACGGGGGGGCTTCGAGACCCAGTACTTC. The variable domain in full, with the rest retrieved from reference TRBV29-1 and TRBJ2-5, is SAVISQKPSRDICQRGTSLTIQCQVDSQVTMMFWYRQQPGQSLTLIATANQGSEATYESGFVIDKFPISRPNLTFSTLTVSNMSPEDSSIYLCSTKRGGFETQYFGPGTRLLVL.

This clonotype was found many times. This chain connects TRBV19 to TRBJ2-2; D remains unclear. V was trimmed by 3 bases and J by 7 bases, leaving 9 bases between them. The length of the CDR3 is 13 residues. The germline V gene has CDR1 LNHDA and CDR2 SQIVND (reference sequence). The CDR3 loop reads CASSIPGVGELFF. CDR3 sequence (DNA): TGTGCCAGTAGTATTCCGGGTGTCGGGGAGCTGTTTTTT.

The J gene is TRBJ1-5, the V gene TRBV2; possible D gene TRBD1, 6 bases. CDR1 and CDR2 from the germline V gene are SNHLY and FYNNEI. Trimming pared 1 base from V and 6 bases from J, leaving 13 bases between. The CDR3 has 15 residues. CDR3 loop: CASSEVTGGGQPQHF. CDR3 nucleotides: TGTGCCAGCAGTGAAGTGACAGGAGGAGGTCAGCCCCAGCATTTT.

With respect to this clonotype: At one end the junction does not follow the germline gene, possibly because of a read error. The chain links TRBV7-9 to TRBJ2-7; D is possibly TRBD1 or TRBD2 (6 bases each). The CDR3 sequence is 12 residues long. Looked up from germline, CDR1 is SEHNR and CDR2 is FQNEAQ (reference sequence). CDR3: CASSPEGHPLHF. In DNA, the CDR3 is TGTGCCAGCAGCCCGGAGGGACATCCACTCCACTTC.

This clonotype turned up a few times. The chain recombines TRBV6-2 or TRBV6-3 with TRBJ1-2; a weak D match, TRBD1 (5 bases). CDR1 is MNHEY and CDR2 is SVGEGT in the germline V gene. The CDR3 contains 16 residues. The V and J ends lost 4 bases and 7 bases respectively, with 22 bases between them. The CDR3 nucleotides are TGTGCCAGCAGTTCTCCCAGGCCCTCTGGACACCTTGGCTACACCTTC. It specifies CASSSPRPSGHLGYTF.

This clonotype was counted a few times. The chain links TRBV7-9 to TRBJ2-2, with a weak D call TRBD2 (6 bases). The CDR3 has 16 amino acids. Trimming left V 5 bases short and J 1 base short, with 14 bases between. Germline V lookup: CDR1 SEHNR, CDR2 FQNEAQ (reference sequence). The CDR3 here is CASSAGLLMNTGELFF. Here the CDR3 DNA reads TGTGCCAGCAGCGCGGGACTCCTTATGAACACCGGGGAGCTGTTTTTT.

This chain links TRBV12-3 or TRBV12-4 with TRBJ2-1, with 7 nucleotides matching TRBD1. This CDR3 has 14 residues. V lost 3 bases to trimming and J lost 7 bases; unmatched junction nucleotides: 6. Written as DNA, the CDR3 is TGTGCCAGCAGTTTTGAGGGGGCGCGGAATGAGCAGTTCTTC. It is translated as CASSFEGARNEQFF.

Details on this clonotype: This may come from a read error, since a much larger clone is one base off. The chain is built from TRBV5-1 and TRBJ2-7; 7 positions agree with TRBD1. From germline, CDR1 is SGHRS and CDR2 YFSETQ. This CDR3 spans 16 amino acids. The CDR3 here is CACSLVRDRSLYEQYF. The CDR3 DNA reads as TGCGCCTGCAGCTTGGTGAGGGACAGAAGCTTGTACGAGCAGTACTTC.

The chain employs TRBV29-1 and TRBJ1-4; D gene ambiguous. Germline CDR1 SQVTM, CDR2 ANQGSEA. The CDR3 length is 13 residues. V lost 4 bases, J lost 1 base, and 7 bases lay in between. CDR3 residues: CSVGGLTNEKLFF. CDR3 coding DNA: TGCAGCGTTGGTGGGCTAACTAATGAAAAACTGTTTTTT.

This sequence joins TRBV20-1 and TRBJ1-5; TRBD1 might be the D (5 bases). CDR3 size: 15 residues. Germline V lookup: CDR1 DFQATT, CDR2 SNEGSKA (reference sequence). V was cut by 0 bases and J by 6 bases, with 15 bases left in between. The CDR3 DNA reads TGCAGTGCTAGAGATTTCACCAGGGCGGGTCAGCCCCAGCATTTT. It codes for CSARDFTRAGQPQHF.

As to this clonotype: This may arise from a read error, as a much more abundant clone is one base away. The chain uses TRBV7-2 and TRBJ2-7; D is undetermined. The CDR3 runs to 13 residues. Germline V gives CDR1 SGHTA, CDR2 FQGNSA. Trimming left V 5 bases short and J 4 bases short, with 12 bases between. The CDR3 is CASSPGRKYEQYF. Here the CDR3 DNA reads TGTGCCAGCAGCCCGGGCCGGAAGTACGAGCAGTACTTC.

This clonotype was seen a few times. The chain carries TRBV29-1 and TRBJ1-5; a weak D match, TRBD1 (5 bases). This CDR3 has 14 residues. V lost 5 bases to trimming and J lost 4 bases, with 15 bases between them. In germline, CDR1 is SQVTM, CDR2 ANQGSEA. The CDR3 DNA reads TGCAGCGTTCAATACGGGGGGGGGAATCAGCCCCAGCATTTT. Translation: CSVQYGGGNQPQHF.